The 20 T cell receptor beta chains below all came from one sample that was sequenced in a study of regulatory T cells in long-lasting Graves disease. Building of the TCR beta libraries involved iRepertoire HTBI primers and Arm-PCR of CDR3 regions. TCRdb processed the multiplex PCR reads anew with MiXCR; each CDR3 protein has one entry. This table holds some 560,000 distinct CDR3 sequences, about 16% found once. Specified time point: newly diagnosed GD, antithyroid drugs for less than 3 months. Extracted RNA from PBMCs served as the source of the TCR library. The same sample was also used in a study of T cells in Graves' hyperthyroidism and ophthalmopathy.

Material: peripheral blood mononuclear cells (PBMCs), obtained at new diagnosis, from a patient treated with antithyroid drugs. These receptors were taken from a woman aged 40 to 65 with Graves disease.

This clonotype was observed a handful of times. This chain connects TRBV5-4 to TRBJ1-2; no reliable D call. The ends were cut back, 2 bases at V and 5 bases at J, with 13 bases in the middle. This CDR3 is built from 14 residues. From germline, CDR1 is SGHNT and CDR2 YYREEE (reference sequence). This CDR3 is CASSLTGSVYGYTF. Here the CDR3 DNA reads TGTGCCAGCAGCTTAACCGGGAGCGTTTATGGCTACACCTTC.

This clonotype was detected only a few times. The chain has TRBV19 and TRBJ1-6; D possibly corresponds to TRBD1 (5 bases). Germline V gene data show CDR1 as LNHDA and CDR2 as SQIVND (reference sequence). The V and J ends lost 3 bases and 12 bases respectively, with 9 bases between them. The CDR3 runs 12 residues. The CDR3: CASSIQGGPLHF. The CDR3 DNA reads TGTGCCAGTAGTATCCAGGGAGGACCCCTCCACTTT.

This clonotype appeared many times. The chain joins TRBV12-3 or TRBV12-4 to TRBJ2-7, with D hard to call. Trimming took off 6 bases at V and 2 bases at J, with 11 bases between the two ends. This CDR3 spans 13 amino acids. In DNA, the CDR3 is TGTGCCAGCAGCCCGGCAGTTACCTACGAGCAGTACTTC. This encodes CASSPAVTYEQYF.

There are a few counts of this clonotype. The chain employs TRBV6-1 and TRBJ1-4, with D perhaps TRBD1 (6 bases). Germline lookup yields CDR1 MNHNS and CDR2 SASEGT. This CDR3 is 16 amino acids long. Trimming shortened V by 1 base and J by 3 bases, and 12 bases separated the two germline ends. The CDR3 here is CASSEVGGRANEKLFF. The CDR3 DNA reads TGTGCCAGCAGTGAAGTCGGGGGGCGAGCTAATGAAAAACTGTTTTTT.

The chain recombines TRBV9 with TRBJ2-7; 7 nucleotides agree with TRBD2. Trimming removed 3 bases from V and 2 bases from J; junction bases left unmatched: 2. The CDR3 is 13 residues long. Looked up from germline, CDR1 is SGDLS and CDR2 is YYNGEE. CDR3 DNA: TGTGCCAGCAGCGCTAGCGGAACCTACGAGCAGTACTTC. It yields the protein CASSASGTYEQYF.

This clonotype has more than one count but fewer than ten. The chain links TRBV10-3 to TRBJ2-2, with D perhaps TRBD1 or TRBD2 (5 bases each). The CDR3 spans 14 residues. CDR1 ENHRY and CDR2 SYGVKD come from the germline V gene. V lost 4 bases to trimming and J lost 4 bases, with 10 bases between them. The CDR3 DNA sequence: TGTGCCATCAGTGGAGGGGAGCGCACCGGGGAGCTGTTTTTT. The encoded protein is CAISGGERTGELFF.

This clonotype was counted many times. This chain joins TRBV28 and TRBJ1-2; D might be TRBD1 (6 bases). CDR3 length: 12 residues. Trimming removed 4 bases from V and 8 bases from J, with 11 bases in between. Germline V gives CDR1 MDHEN, CDR2 SYDVKM. In DNA form, the CDR3 reads TGTGCCAGCAGTTGGGGGGCGGTCGGCTACACCTTC. Protein sequence: CASSWGAVGYTF.

This clonotype appeared many times. This chain uses TRBV7-2 with TRBJ1-2; TRBD1 agrees at 11 bases. The V segment lost 7 bases and the J segment 3 bases; nucleotides outside the gene matches: 7. CDR1 SGHTA and CDR2 FQGNSA come from the germline V gene. The CDR3 spans 15 residues. The CDR3: CASTSGQGAYYGYTF. The CDR3, as DNA: TGTGCCAGCACCTCCGGACAGGGGGCTTACTATGGCTACACCTTC.

A single count supports this clonotype. The chain links TRBV19 to TRBJ2-4; no reliable D call. CDR3 length: 16 amino acids. V was pared by 6 bases and J by 0 bases, with 15 bases between. Germline assignment: CDR1 LNHDA and CDR2 SQIVND (reference sequence). The CDR3 loop is CASSPNDEIAKNIQYF. In DNA, the CDR3 is TGTGCCAGTAGCCCAAACGACGAAATAGCCAAAAACATTCAGTACTTC. Looking up the rest from reference TRBV19 and TRBJ2-4 gives the full variable domain: DGGITQSPKYLFRKEGQNVTLSCEQNLNHDAMYWYRQDPGQGLRLIYYSQIVNDFQKGDIAEGYSVSREKKESFPLTVTSAQKNPTAFYLCASSPNDEIAKNIQYFGAGTRLSVL.

V usage is TRBV3-1 and J usage is TRBJ1-1; D might be TRBD1 (5 bases). CDR3 length equals 17 residues. The ends were cut back, 0 bases at V and 5 bases at J, with 19 bases in the middle. Germline V CDR1 and CDR2: LGHDT, YNNKEL (reference sequence). The CDR3, as DNA: TGTGCCAGCAGCCAAGAGGGAGGCAGGGCGTCGGGTACTGAAGCTTTCTTT. Protein sequence: CASSQEGGRASGTEAFF.

This chain joins TRBV10-3 and TRBJ2-5; D may be TRBD1 (6 bases). Germline V gene sequence: CDR1 ENHRY, CDR2 SYGVKD. CDR3 length equals 15 residues. V was shortened by 6 bases and J by 4 bases, with 18 bases between the two germline ends. CDR3 sequence (DNA): TGTGCCATCAGCAGGGGACCCCTCAGTCGAGAGACCCAGTACTTC. This translates into CAISRGPLSRETQYF.

The chain joins TRBV19 to TRBJ1-5; D might be TRBD1 (5 bases). The CDR3 runs 13 residues. The V end was cut by 6 bases, the J end by 7 bases, with 13 bases between. CDR1 is LNHDA, CDR2 SQIVND, per germline (reference sequence). Here the CDR3 reads CASSGTGRQPQHF. CDR3 nucleotides: TGTGCCAGTAGCGGGACCGGGAGGCAGCCCCAGCATTTT. Combining the CDR3 with reference TRBV19 and TRBJ1-5 gives the whole variable domain DGGITQSPKYLFRKEGQNVTLSCEQNLNHDAMYWYRQDPGQGLRLIYYSQIVNDFQKGDIAEGYSVSREKKESFPLTVTSAQKNPTAFYLCASSGTGRQPQHFGDGTRLSIL.

On this clonotype itself: This sequence may be a read error, since a much larger clone differs from it by one base. The rearrangement uses TRBV29-1 and TRBJ2-1; D gene unclear. Per the germline V gene, CDR1 is SQVTM and CDR2 is ANQGSEA. Trimming cost V 3 bases and J 4 bases, with 1 base left between them. This CDR3 has 10 amino acids. The CDR3 spells CSVDYNEQFF. The CDR3 region has the DNA TGCAGCGTTGATTACAATGAGCAGTTCTTC.

This clonotype has at least ten counts. The chain employs TRBV5-1 and TRBJ2-3, with unresolved D. The V and J ends lost 2 bases and 6 bases respectively, with 10 bases between them. Per germline, CDR1 SGHRS and CDR2 YFSETQ. The CDR3 consists of 13 residues. CDR3 residues: CASSFDLPDTQYF. The CDR3 nucleotides are TGCGCCAGCAGCTTCGACCTACCGGATACGCAGTATTTT.

This chain uses TRBV19 with TRBJ2-6; 9 nucleotides align to TRBD1. The CDR3 totals 18 residues. Trimming cost V 6 bases and J 1 base; bases outside gene matches: 10. The germline gives CDR1 LNHDA, CDR2 SQIVND (reference sequence). The CDR3 loop reads CASSDPGQGPSGANVLTF. CDR3 DNA sequence: TGTGCCAGTAGCGACCCGGGACAGGGTCCATCTGGGGCCAACGTCCTGACTTTC.

There are many counts of this clonotype. V is TRBV12-5 and J is TRBJ1-5, with 7 nucleotides matching TRBD1. CDR3 length equals 15 residues. V lost 3 bases and J lost 5; bases outside the gene matches: 7. Germline-derived CDR1 and CDR2 are LGHNT and FRNRAP. This CDR3 is CASGLIQGGYQPQHF. The CDR3, as DNA: TGTGCTAGTGGTTTAATCCAGGGGGGATATCAGCCCCAGCATTTT.

The CDR3 region is CASSLVLAGDTGELFF. The DNA for the CDR3 is TGCGCCAGCAGCTTGGTTCTAGCGGGAGACACCGGGGAGCTGTTTTTT. V and J are TRBV5-1 and TRBJ2-2; 10 bases map to TRBD2. There are 16 residues in the CDR3. Germline lookup yields CDR1 SGHRS and CDR2 YFSETQ. V lost 0 bases, J lost 3 bases, and 2 bases stayed unmatched.

A remark on this clonotype: This may arise from a read error, as a much more abundant clone is one base away. The V call is TRBV7-2, the J call TRBJ2-3, with 9 bases identical to TRBD1. The CDR3 covers 17 residues. Germline loops: CDR1 SGHTA, CDR2 FQGNSA. V lost 2 bases and J lost 4; bases outside the gene matches: 10. CDR3 amino acids: CASSLMGTGLEADTQYF. CDR3 DNA: TGTGCCAGCAGCTTAATGGGGACAGGGCTTGAGGCAGATACGCAGTATTTT.

This chain links TRBV7-2 with TRBJ2-3; D gene unclear. The CDR3 totals 13 residues. CDR1 is SGHTA, CDR2 FQGNSA, per germline. Between the trimmed V and J ends, which lost 5 bases and 2 bases, there was a span of 8 bases. CDR3 region: CASSVPDTDTQYF. The CDR3, as DNA: TGTGCCAGCAGCGTTCCAGACACAGATACGCAGTATTTT.

This clonotype was recorded many times. The chain is built from TRBV11-2 and TRBJ1-1; D is undetermined. Trimming took off 1 base at V and 4 bases at J, with 7 bases between the two ends. The CDR3 runs to 13 residues. From germline, CDR1 is SGHAT and CDR2 FQNNGV. The CDR3 spells CASSLGPGTEAFF. DNA for the CDR3: TGTGCCAGCAGCTTAGGTCCGGGCACTGAAGCTTTCTTT. Supplemented by reference TRBV11-2 and TRBJ1-1, the full variable domain reads EAGVAQSPRYKIIEKRQSVAFWCNPISGHATLYWYQQILGQGPKLLIQFQNNGVVDDSQLPKDRFSAERLKGVDSTLKIQPAKLEDSAVYLCASSLGPGTEAFFGQGTRLTVV.